This record covers a single T cell receptor beta chain. Its antigen is unidentified. This specimen belongs to a study of identifying expanded T cells in peripheral blood. Broader study findings: Two-week clone count variance significantly increased as total template count grew. Over about two and four weeks, about 15 and 19 clones changed, versus approximately 1.1 between replicates.

Only in-frame clones appear in the TCRdb table, and some are missing; sequencing was by immunoSEQ multiplex PCR. In the table there are over 90,000 clones, over 75% of which are singletons. No infections or other immune events were documented during collection. The receptor's source is a person aged 18 to 75 in good health. Sequencing input: blood.

The CDR3 nucleotides are TGTGCCAGCAGCTTAGGTCAGGGGTCAGGCACAGATACGCAGTATTTT. Its translation is CASSLGQGSGTDTQYF. The J gene is TRBJ2-3, the V gene TRBV13, with D perhaps TRBD1 (6 bases). CDR3 size: 16 residues. Germline loops: CDR1 PRHDT, CDR2 FYEKMQ (reference sequence). V was shortened by 0 bases and J by 1 base, with 11 bases between the two germline ends. Drawing the rest from reference TRBV13 and TRBJ2-3, the complete variable domain is AAGVIQSPRHLIKEKRETATLKCYPIPRHDTVYWYQQGPGQDPQFLISFYEKMQSDKGSIPDRFSAQQFSDYHSELNMSSLELGDSALYFCASSLGQGSGTDTQYFGPGTRLTVL.